The 14 T cell receptor beta chains in this list originate from one sample, sequenced in a study of shared clonotypes between healthy human individuals. Only in-frame clones appear in the TCRdb table, and some are missing; sequencing was by immunoSEQ multiplex PCR. The data contain 850,000 to 1,100,000 clones, roughly 77% of them singletons. The sequenced sample consisted of memory CD4+ T cells from PBMCs. Noted subset: CD45RA-negative fraction. These receptors originate from a man aged 18 to 29 in good health. Some clones in this sample may be carry-over from other donors' samples.

This clone was picked up one time. The chain joins TRBV30 to TRBJ1-4; 7 nucleotides align to TRBD1. V was pared by 5 bases and J by 10 bases, with 4 bases of the junction left unmatched. The CDR3 sequence is 11 residues long. Germline V lookup: CDR1 GTSNPN, CDR2 SVGIG (reference sequence). The CDR3 reads CAWDRDAKLFF. CDR3 sequence (DNA): TGTGCCTGGGACAGGGACGCAAAACTGTTTTTT.

This chain joins TRBV28 and TRBJ2-5; no clear D. The V and J ends lost 2 bases and 5 bases respectively, with 12 bases between them. The CDR3 consists of 14 residues. Germline CDR1 is MDHEN and CDR2 is SYDVKM. The CDR3 here is CASSLPSTPETQYF. The CDR3 DNA reads TGTGCCAGCAGTTTACCCTCTACTCCCGAGACCCAGTACTTC.

This clone was detected once. The chain carries TRBV5-1 and TRBJ2-3; D unresolved. The CDR3 is made up of 14 amino acids. Trimming removed 2 bases from V and 5 bases from J, with 12 bases in between. Germline V CDR1 and CDR2: SGHRS, YFSETQ. CDR3 residues: CASSFQSAGDTQYF. CDR3 bases: TGCGCCAGCAGCTTCCAATCCGCCGGAGATACGCAGTATTTT. Looking up the rest from reference TRBV5-1 and TRBJ2-3 gives the full variable domain: KAGVTQTPRYLIKTRGQQVTLSCSPISGHRSVSWYQQTPGQGLQFLFEYFSETQRNKGNFPGRFSGRQFSNSRSEMNVSTLELGDSALYLCASSFQSAGDTQYFGPGTRLTVL.

The chain uses TRBV28 and TRBJ2-3, with 9 nucleotides matching TRBD2. CDR3 length equals 16 residues. V shed 5 bases, J shed 5 bases, and the junction held 11 bases outside the gene matches. Per the germline V gene, CDR1 is MDHEN and CDR2 is SYDVKM. CDR3 nucleotides: TGTGCCAGCAGTGGGCCGGGACTAGCAGCGGGAGATACGCAGTATTTT. Amino acids: CASSGPGLAAGDTQYF.

The V and J genes are TRBV11-1 and TRBJ2-1; 10 positions agree with TRBD2. The CDR3 sequence is 15 residues long. V lost 2 bases and J lost 9; bases outside the gene matches: 7. The germline CDR1 and CDR2 sequences are SGHAT and FQDESV (reference sequence). The CDR3 sequence is CASSLFPSGSSEQFF. In DNA form, the CDR3 reads TGTGCCAGCAGCTTATTCCCTAGCGGGAGCAGTGAGCAGTTCTTC. The whole variable domain, remainder taken from reference TRBV11-1 and TRBJ2-1, is EAEVAQSPRYKITEKSQAVAFWCDPISGHATLYWYRQILGQGPELLVQFQDESVVDDSQLPKDRFSAERLKGVDSTLKIQPAELGDSAMYLCASSLFPSGSSEQFFGPGTRLTVL.

The chain links TRBV7-2 to TRBJ1-2; D is uncertain. CDR1 and CDR2 (germline): SGHTA, FQGNSA. The CDR3 length is 11 residues. V shed 5 bases and J shed 4 bases, with 5 bases lying between them. The CDR3 loop reads CASSPVYGYTF. CDR3 sequence (DNA): TGTGCCAGCAGCCCCGTCTATGGCTACACCTTC.

Details on this clone: Additional DNA sequences in this sample encode the identical CDR3. This chain links TRBV9 with TRBJ2-2; TRBD1 aligns across 11 bases. V trimming: 4 bases; J trimming: 4 bases; junction bases outside the gene matches: 3. This CDR3 has 15 amino acids. Germline CDR1 reads SGDLS; CDR2 reads YYNGEE. The CDR3 sequence is CASSTGTGGTGELFF. Here the CDR3 DNA reads TGTGCCAGCAGCACTGGGACAGGGGGCACCGGGGAGCTGTTTTTT.

This chain links TRBV11-2 with TRBJ2-1; 11 nucleotides match TRBD2. The CDR3 contains 14 residues. The V and J ends lost 8 bases and 6 bases, in that order; junction bases with no gene match: 6. The germline V gene has CDR1 SGHAT and CDR2 FQNNGV. CDR3 DNA: TGTGCCAGCGGTGGACTAGCGGGCCGCAATGAGCAGTTCTTC. This sequence encodes CASGGLAGRNEQFF.

V usage is TRBV11-1 and J usage is TRBJ2-3; D perhaps matches TRBD1 (6 bases). The V end lost 4 bases, the J end lost 6 bases, and 14 bases lay between the germline ends. Looked up from germline, CDR1 is SGHAT and CDR2 is FQDESV (reference sequence). The CDR3 length is 14 residues. This CDR3 reads CASSYRQVSDTQYF. In nucleotides, the CDR3 is TGTGCCAGCAGCTACAGACAGGTTTCCGATACGCAGTATTTT. The full variable domain, with the rest looked up from reference TRBV11-1 and TRBJ2-3, is EAEVAQSPRYKITEKSQAVAFWCDPISGHATLYWYRQILGQGPELLVQFQDESVVDDSQLPKDRFSAERLKGVDSTLKIQPAELGDSAMYLCASSYRQVSDTQYFGPGTRLTVL.

CDR3 nucleotide sequence: TGTGCCAGTAGTATTGCGGGCCGTAATCAGCCCCAGCATTTT. Its translation: CASSIAGRNQPQHF. The V and J genes are TRBV19 and TRBJ1-5, with unresolved D. Germline V lookup: CDR1 LNHDA, CDR2 SQIVND (reference sequence). This CDR3 has 14 amino acids. V lost 3 bases and J 4 bases, leaving 10 bases between the germline ends.

This clone was observed at least ten times. V gene TRBV29-1 combines with J gene TRBJ2-1; 12 bases agree with TRBD2. J was trimmed by 5 bases and V by 4 bases; bases with no gene match: 12. This CDR3 region has 17 residues. Per the germline V gene, CDR1 is SQVTM and CDR2 is ANQGSEA. For the CDR3, the DNA is TGCAGCGTTGGCGGACTAGCGGGAAGGGGGCTCAACAATGAGCAGTTCTTC. It is translated as CSVGGLAGRGLNNEQFF.

This clone came up a few times. V gene TRBV2 combines with J gene TRBJ2-3, with TRBD2 identical over 8 bases. V trimming: 6 bases; J trimming: 5 bases; junction bases outside the gene matches: 4. This CDR3 is built from 13 residues. The germline gives CDR1 SNHLY, CDR2 FYNNEI. The DNA of the CDR3 is TGTGCCAGCAGAAGCGGGAGTCAAGATACGCAGTATTTT. This sequence encodes CASRSGSQDTQYF.

This clone was counted between two and nine times. The same CDR3 also results from other DNA sequences found in this sample. The CDR3 nucleotides are TGTGCCAGCAGTGTTTACGGGAGTCTCTACGAGCAGTACTTC. It is translated as CASSVYGSLYEQYF. The V and J genes are TRBV2 and TRBJ2-7; D perhaps matches TRBD2 (6 bases). CDR1 is SNHLY, CDR2 FYNNEI, per germline. This CDR3 is built from 14 residues. Trimming cost V 4 bases and J 3 bases, with 13 bases left between them.

This chain uses TRBV5-4 with TRBJ2-5, with a weak D call TRBD1 (5 bases). Germline-derived CDR1 and CDR2 are SGHNT and YYREEE (reference sequence). Trimming shortened V by 4 bases and J by 2 bases, and 12 bases separated the two germline ends. The CDR3 runs to 14 residues. This chain's CDR3 is CASSLRQSQETQYF. The CDR3 coding sequence is TGTGCCAGCAGCCTGCGACAGTCTCAAGAGACCCAGTACTTC.